The present T cell receptor beta chain was sequenced within a study of CD8 T cells in ankylosing spondylitis (dated by TCRdb to 2015 to 2018). Some background on the complete study: To find TCR variants linked to disease, the study profiled T cell receptor beta repertoires in ankylosing spondylitis patients and healthy donors. The full study cohort comprised some 27 ankylosing spondylitis patients and over 95 healthy donors. Peripheral blood was sampled, and synovial fluid was also collected from ankylosing spondylitis patients. Overall study results and their limits: The disease-linked clones had a CD8+ phenotype and were found at relatively low frequencies in peripheral blood. Some TCR beta motif variants had previously been reported in synovial fluid and blood of reactive arthritis patients, which suggested common disease-initiation mechanisms. A TCR beta motif made up of several highly homologous amino acid variants appeared to be characteristic of blood from ankylosing spondylitis patients. The disease-linked clones were reported as significantly enriched in matched synovial fluid samples from ankylosing spondylitis patients.

Sequencing was carried out with an Illumina HiSeq 2500. TCR beta libraries were prepared by quantitative 5'-RACE with molecular barcodes. As for the original processing: A new computational method, built on a probabilistic model of VDJ rearrangement, was used to identify disease-linked TCR variants. Starting from the raw public reads, TCRdb applied fastp trimming at Q25, assembled clones with MiXCR and retained in-frame beta chains. One record per CDR3 amino acid sequence lists the most common genes and DNA. The V and J calls shown here were made by TCRdb, not taken from the authors' results. This sample is represented by about 360,000 distinct CDR3 sequences; 20% to 25% of them were singletons. The ten largest account for 10% to 15% of the sample. Points on this clonotype: There is no known antigen for this receptor. It has no much larger one-base neighbor in the sample; base qualities were not kept.

The CDR3 has 16 amino acids, counting the end cysteine and phenylalanine. CDR3 DNA only is kept here, 48 bases in frame from base 1. Deletion took 2 bases off V and 4 bases off J, with a span of 16 bases between the germline ends. The germline V gene (reference sequence) yields MNHEY for CDR1 and SMNVEV for CDR2. This TCR came from a male donor with ankylosing spondylitis or in good health (not recorded which). The sequenced material came from blood, either unsorted or a sorted T cell fraction (not recorded which). This chain joins TRBV27 to TRBJ2-3, with the D gene possibly TRBD1 or TRBD2, each one fitting 5 bases. The sequenced DNA is TGTGCCAGCAGTTTACAGGGACCCGAAAGGGCAGATACGCAGTATTTT. It is translated as CASSLQGPERADTQYF.